Following are 26 T cell receptor beta chains from one sample sequenced in a study of regulatory T cells in long-lasting Graves disease. In building TCR beta libraries, iRepertoire HTBI primers were used together with Arm-PCR of CDR3 regions. TCRdb called the multiplex PCR reads again in MiXCR, with one record for every CDR3 protein. The table shows more than 400,000 distinct CDR3 sequences, with about 16% occurring only once. As for time point: newly diagnosed GD, antithyroid drugs for less than 3 months. Extracted RNA from PBMCs served as the source of the TCR library. The same data also contributed to another study, on T cells in Graves' hyperthyroidism and ophthalmopathy.

The specimen comprised peripheral blood mononuclear cells (PBMCs), sampled at new diagnosis, from a patient treated with antithyroid drugs. Receptors were obtained from a man aged 35 to 55 with Graves disease.

Many counts were recorded for this clonotype. The genes are TRBV7-2 and TRBJ2-7; D gene ambiguous. The CDR3 has 14 amino acids. Trimming removed 3 bases from V and 7 bases from J, with 16 bases in between. CDR1 SGHTA and CDR2 FQGNSA come from the germline V gene. The CDR3 DNA sequence: TGTGCCAGCAGCTTCCTCGATGGGGTGGAGGAGCAGTACTTC. It specifies CASSFLDGVEEQYF.

This clonotype was observed a few times. The rearrangement joins TRBV5-6 to TRBJ2-1; D perhaps matches TRBD2 (7 bases). V lost 2 bases and J lost 6, with 15 bases in between. CDR3 length: 15 residues. The germline gives CDR1 SGHDT, CDR2 YYEEEE. Here the CDR3 DNA reads TGTGCCAGCAGCTTTTTGAAGGGGGGGATCAATGAGCAGTTCTTC. Translation: CASSFLKGGINEQFF.

This clonotype was seen many times. The genes are TRBV28 and TRBJ2-7; TRBD2 agrees at 7 bases. CDR1 and CDR2 (germline): MDHEN, SYDVKM. After removal of 3 bases from V and 5 bases from J, the junction contained 10 bases not matched to a gene. CDR3 length: 15 residues. DNA for the CDR3: TGTGCCAGCAGTTTGGGCGGGGCGGGAGACGACGAGCAGTACTTC. Translation: CASSLGGAGDDEQYF.

This clonotype was found a few times. V usage is TRBV7-2 and J usage is TRBJ1-2, with TRBD1 identical over 12 bases. V was clipped by 7 bases and J by 8 bases; unmatched bases: 5. The CDR3 length is 13 residues. Germline CDR1 reads SGHTA; CDR2 reads FQGNSA. The CDR3 reads CASKEGTGGGYTF. The CDR3, as DNA: TGTGCCAGCAAGGAGGGGACAGGGGGCGGCTACACCTTC.

This clonotype was counted between two and nine times. The chain employs TRBV28 and TRBJ1-2; no clear D gene. Germline V CDR1 and CDR2: MDHEN, SYDVKM. The CDR3 is 14 amino acids. The germline V and J ends were trimmed by 6 bases and 8 bases, with 19 bases remaining between them. The CDR3 coding sequence is TGTGCCAGCAGGGAGTTAGGACCCTACAAGGGCTACACCTTC. Its translation is CASRELGPYKGYTF.

This clonotype was counted at least ten times. The V call is TRBV10-3, the J call TRBJ1-1; D is possibly TRBD1 (5 bases). V shed 6 bases and J shed 4 bases, with 6 bases lying between them. CDR1 is ENHRY and CDR2 is SYGVKD in the germline V gene. There are 11 residues in the CDR3. The CDR3 here is CAIRGLTEAFF. The CDR3 DNA sequence: TGTGCCATCAGGGGACTCACTGAAGCTTTCTTT.

This clonotype was seen only a few times. The chain carries TRBV25-1 and TRBJ2-7; 7 bases fit TRBD1. Germline CDR1 is MGHDK and CDR2 is SYGVNS. This CDR3 spans 14 amino acids. V trimming: 4 bases; J trimming: 0 bases; junction bases outside the gene matches: 3. CDR3 nucleotides: TGTGCCAGCAGTGCAGCAGGGGGCTCCTACGAGCAGTACTTC. It translates to CASSAAGGSYEQYF.

This clonotype was counted at least ten times. This rearrangement joins TRBV18 to TRBJ2-7, with D possibly TRBD1 on 5 matching bases. The germline V gene has CDR1 KGHSH and CDR2 LQKENI. This CDR3 has 13 residues. Trimming pared 4 bases from V and 5 bases from J, leaving 12 bases between. DNA of the CDR3: TGTGCCAGCTCACAAGTGGCAGGGAACGAGCAGTACTTC. Its translation: CASSQVAGNEQYF.

The V gene is TRBV10-2, the J gene TRBJ2-5; 11 bases line up with TRBD2. CDR3 length: 18 amino acids. The V gene end was trimmed by 3 bases and the J gene end by 1 base; junction bases not matched to a gene: 10. In germline, CDR1 is WSHSY, CDR2 SAAADI. The CDR3 protein is CASSDHSGRAGSQETQYF. The CDR3 DNA sequence: TGCGCCAGCAGTGATCATAGCGGGAGGGCCGGTAGCCAAGAGACCCAGTACTTC.

This clonotype was seen at least ten times. The V gene is TRBV5-1, the J gene TRBJ2-7; D possibly matches TRBD1 or TRBD2 (5 bases each). CDR3 length: 14 amino acids. V was shortened by 4 bases and J by 3 bases, with 14 bases between the two germline ends. Germline V gene data show CDR1 as SGHRS and CDR2 as YFSETQ. The CDR3 DNA is TGCGCCAGCAGCCCGGGACCTCCTAGCTACGAGCAGTACTTC. Translation gives CASSPGPPSYEQYF.

The chain couples TRBV5-1 to TRBJ2-2; TRBD2 matches at 11 bases. Germline V gene data show CDR1 as SGHRS and CDR2 as YFSETQ. V was clipped by 3 bases and J by 2 bases; unmatched bases: 3. The CDR3 runs to 16 residues. The CDR3 spells CASSSTSGRNTGELFF. The CDR3 DNA is TGCGCCAGCAGCTCCACTAGCGGGAGAAACACCGGGGAGCTGTTTTTT.

This clonotype was found many times. The chain employs TRBV28 and TRBJ2-5, with TRBD2 matching over 9 bases. V gave up 4 bases and J gave up 5 bases; unmatched junction bases: 14. Germline V CDR1 and CDR2: MDHEN, SYDVKM. This CDR3 has 17 amino acids. The CDR3 loop reads CASSSTFSGTSYETQYF. The CDR3 nucleotides read TGTGCCAGCAGTTCTACATTCTCCGGGACTAGCTATGAGACCCAGTACTTC.

This clonotype was found a few times. This sequence joins TRBV5-1 and TRBJ2-7; 8 bases are a match to TRBD2. The length of the CDR3 is 14 residues. J lost 6 bases, V lost 3 bases, and 8 bases had no gene match. Looked up from germline, CDR1 is SGHRS and CDR2 is YFSETQ. CDR3 region: CASSSGGKPFEQYF. CDR3 coding DNA: TGCGCCAGCAGCTCGGGGGGGAAGCCTTTCGAGCAGTACTTC.

This clonotype was seen at least ten times. CDR3 sequence (DNA): TGTGCCAGCAGTTTTTGGGACAGGGCCCAAGGCTACACCTTC. This gives the protein CASSFWDRAQGYTF. V is TRBV28 and J is TRBJ1-2; 9 bases match TRBD1. Looked up from germline, CDR1 is MDHEN and CDR2 is SYDVKM. The ends lost 3 bases at V and 8 bases at J; junction bases unmatched: 7. The CDR3 spans 14 residues.

This clonotype was seen ten or more times. V is TRBV5-1 and J is TRBJ2-1; the D gene is possibly TRBD2 (5 bases). V was trimmed by 1 base and J by 4 bases, leaving 12 bases between them. The germline V gene has CDR1 SGHRS and CDR2 YFSETQ. The CDR3 sequence is 15 residues long. CDR3 sequence: CASSLSLTTYNEQFF. DNA for the CDR3: TGCGCCAGCAGCTTGTCTCTGACTACATACAATGAGCAGTTCTTC.

The chain joins TRBV29-1 to TRBJ2-1, with no clear D. The CDR3 is made up of 10 amino acids. Germline-derived CDR1 and CDR2 are SQVTM and ANQGSEA. Trimming took off 4 bases at V and 10 bases at J, with 8 bases between the two ends. The CDR3 protein is CSVGDIEQFF. DNA for the CDR3: TGCAGCGTTGGAGATATAGAGCAGTTCTTC.

This clonotype was observed many times. The rearrangement uses TRBV12-3 or TRBV12-4 and TRBJ2-7; the D is unclear. The length of the CDR3 is 12 residues. The chain's CDR3 is CASGGRAYEQYF. CDR3 nucleotide sequence: TGTGCATCCGGTGGACGGGCCTACGAGCAGTACTTC.

Many counts were recorded for this clonotype. The chain links TRBV28 to TRBJ2-5, with a weak D call TRBD2 (6 bases). Trimming left V 1 base short and J 5 bases short, with 14 bases between. The germline V gene encodes CDR1 MDHEN and CDR2 SYDVKM. The CDR3 covers 15 residues. The CDR3: CASSLSPAGSETQYF. In DNA, the CDR3 is TGTGCCAGCAGTTTATCCCCTGCGGGGTCCGAGACCCAGTACTTC.

This clonotype was found many times. The chain has TRBV28 and TRBJ1-2, with D uncertain. Trimming cost V 3 bases and J 8 bases, with 10 bases left between them. CDR1 is MDHEN and CDR2 is SYDVKM in the germline V gene. The CDR3 spans 12 residues. The CDR3 spells CASSLPTRGYTF. CDR3 DNA: TGTGCCAGCAGTTTGCCCACCCGGGGCTACACCTTC.

In its sample, this clonotype was seen many times. This sequence joins TRBV3-1 and TRBJ2-1; TRBD2 aligns across 7 bases. The junction had 8 bases not matched to a gene; V was cut back by 1 base and J by 2 bases. The germline V gene has CDR1 LGHDT and CDR2 YNNKEL (reference sequence). The CDR3 is made up of 17 amino acids. The CDR3 sequence is CASSQVGGGATYNEQFF. CDR3 sequence (DNA): TGTGCCAGCAGCCAAGTAGGCGGGGGAGCAACCTACAATGAGCAGTTCTTC.

About this clonotype: This may arise from a read error, as a much more abundant clone is one base away. The chain recombines TRBV28 with TRBJ1-5; D remains unclear. Looked up from germline, CDR1 is MDHEN and CDR2 is SYDVKM. The CDR3 spans 14 residues. Here the CDR3 reads CVSNTEAVGQPQHF. The CDR3 nucleotides read TGTGTCAGCAACACCGAGGCAGTTGGACAGCCCCAGCATTTT.

This clonotype was counted a few times. This rearrangement joins TRBV5-5 to TRBJ2-7; possible D gene TRBD2, 8 bases. The CDR3 spans 15 residues. V lost 3 bases, J lost 4 bases, and 17 bases lay in between. Germline values: CDR1 SGHKS, CDR2 YYEKEE (reference sequence). The CDR3 DNA follows: TGTGCCAGCAGCTCCCCGGGAGGGGGCAGTTACGAGCAGTACTTC. This translates into CASSSPGGGSYEQYF.

Details on this clonotype: Compared with germline, one end of the junction differs, possibly owing to a read error. V and J are TRBV7-3 and TRBJ2-1; 9 bases are a match to TRBD2. The CDR3 is made up of 16 amino acids. Looked up from germline, CDR1 is SGHTA and CDR2 is FQGTGA. The CDR3 coding sequence is TGTGCCAGCAGTTCTAGCGGGGCTAGCTCCTACAATGAGCGGTTCTTC. Its translation: CASSSSGASSYNERFF.

This clonotype came up many times. This chain joins TRBV3-1 and TRBJ1-1; 7 bases fit TRBD1. V gave up 4 bases and J gave up 0 bases; unmatched junction bases: 8. Germline V CDR1 and CDR2: LGHDT, YNNKEL (reference sequence). The CDR3 totals 16 residues. CDR3 protein: CASSRGPGQMNTEAFF. CDR3 nucleotides: TGTGCCAGCAGCCGAGGACCGGGACAGATGAACACTGAAGCTTTCTTT.

This clonotype was seen repeatedly, ten times or more. The chain carries TRBV2 and TRBJ2-2; possibly TRBD1 or TRBD2 for D (5 bases each). Trimming cost V 1 base and J 6 bases, with 9 bases left between them. CDR3 length: 14 amino acids. In germline, CDR1 is SNHLY, CDR2 FYNNEI. The CDR3 DNA reads TGTGCCAGCAGTGAAGTACGAGGGGCCGGGGAGCTGTTTTTT. Protein product: CASSEVRGAGELFF.

The chain links TRBV20-1 to TRBJ1-6; 9 nucleotides match TRBD1. Per germline, CDR1 DFQATT and CDR2 SNEGSKA (reference sequence). The CDR3 loop spans 15 amino acids. V lost 6 bases, J lost 3 bases, and 6 bases stayed unmatched. The CDR3 nucleotides read TGCAGTGCGCTCCCGGGACAGGGCTATAATTCACCCCTCCACTTT. Its protein product is CSALPGQGYNSPLHF.